The rows below give T cell receptor beta chains drawn from one sample of a study of OX40 agonist ivuxolimab in advanced cancers. Only in-frame clones appear in the TCRdb table, and some are missing; sequencing was by immunoSEQ multiplex PCR. This sample has fewer than 50,000 clones, with approximately 80% found just once. Material: CD4+ or CD8+ T cells sorted from blood, obtained in a trial of the OX40 agonist ivuxolimab. These receptor sequences come from an adult with an advanced solid tumor such as melanoma, head and neck, liver or kidney cancer. Both conserved end residues are part of each CDR3. Each record gives: J gene, D gene, V gene, clone size, CDR3 DNA, CDR3 protein. A D gene is named only where the DNA matches it firmly. Size values are once, few and many counts, or a class for expanded clones, and some rows have none.

>TRBJ1-4|NA|TRBV2|NA
TGTGCCAGCCGTATACAGGGAGACGGGGAAAAACTGTTTTTT
CASRIQGDGEKLFF
>TRBJ2-1|NA|TRBV25-1|NA
TGTGCCAGCAGTGAAATCAAAGGACAGACCTACAATGAGCAGTTCTTC
CASSEIKGQTYNEQFF
>TRBJ1-3|TRBD1|TRBV5-1|NA
TGCGCCAGCAGCCTGGGCCCGACAGGGAACACCATATATTTT
CASSLGPTGNTIYF
>TRBJ2-5|TRBD2|TRBV13|NA
TGTGCCAGCAGCTTAACGGGAGGAGGAGAGACCCAGTACTTC
CASSLTGGGETQYF
>TRBJ1-2|TRBD1|TRBV7-8|NA
TGTGCCAGCAGCTTAAGTCCGACAGGGCTCATCTATGGCTACACCTTC
CASSLSPTGLIYGYTF
>TRBJ1-2|TRBD1|TRBV6-1|NA
TGTGCCAGCAGTACGACAGGGGTAAACTATGGCTACACCTTC
CASSTTGVNYGYTF
>TRBJ1-2|NA|TRBV27|NA
TGTGCCAGCAGTTTGGGGCAGAACTATGGCTACACCTTC
CASSLGQNYGYTF
>TRBJ2-2|NA|TRBV6-5|NA
TGTGCCAGCAGTTACGGGAACACAGGGTTTGGGGAGCTGTTTTTT
CASSYGNTGFGELFF
>TRBJ2-7|NA|TRBV7-6|NA
TGTGCCAGCAGCGCCGGAGAGGCTTACGAGCAGTACTTC
CASSAGEAYEQYF
>TRBJ2-4|NA|TRBV29-1|NA
TGCAGCGTCGGATTGTCAGGGGCGGGAAACATTCAGTACTTC
CSVGLSGAGNIQYF
>TRBJ1-2|TRBD1|TRBV6-5|once
TGTGCCAGCAGTTACTCGTCGACAGGGGGGCTGGTGGCCACCTTC
CASSYSSTGGLVATF
>TRBJ1-2|NA|TRBV11-1|once
TGTGCCAGCAGCCCAACAATAAACGGCTATGGCTACACCTTC
CASSPTINGYGYTF
>TRBJ2-1|NA|TRBV5-1|NA
TGCGCCAGCAGCTTCCAACCTTTTTCCTTATCCTACAATGAGCAGTTCTTC
CASSFQPFSLSYNEQFF
>TRBJ2-6|NA|TRBV11-3|NA
TGTGCCAGCAGCTTCGCGAGCTCTGGGGCCAACGTCCTGACTTTC
CASSFASSGANVLTF
>TRBJ2-5|TRBD1|TRBV5-1|once
TGCGCCAGCAGCTTGATCGGAGACAGGGAAGAGACCCAGTACTTC
CASSLIGDREETQYF
>TRBJ1-1|NA|TRBV21-1|once
TGTGCCAGCATTCCGGGACCTCGAAGGACTGAAGCTTTCTTT
CASIPGPRRTEAFF
>TRBJ1-2|NA|TRBV2|NA
TGTGCCAGCAGTGGAGTAGGCCGACCTGACCTGTGGGGCTACACCTTC
CASSGVGRPDLWGYTF
>TRBJ2-7|TRBD2|TRBV4-2|NA
TGTGCCAGCAGCACTGCGGGAGGCTCCTACGAGCAGTACTTC
CASSTAGGSYEQYF
>TRBJ2-3|TRBD2|TRBV5-4|once
TGTGCCAGCAGCTACCGTTCGACTAGCGGGATAGATACGCAGTATTTT
CASSYRSTSGIDTQYF
>TRBJ2-5|NA|TRBV5-1|NA
TGCGCCAGCAGCTTGACCCCAGGTCAAGAGACCCAGTACTTC
CASSLTPGQETQYF
>TRBJ1-2|TRBD1|TRBV7-3|NA
TGTGCCAGCAGCGCCGGACAGGGGTCCGCTAACTATGGCTACACCTTC
CASSAGQGSANYGYTF
>TRBJ1-1|NA|TRBV5-1|NA
TGCGCCAGCAGCTTCGAGTGGAACACTGAAGCTTTCTTT
CASSFEWNTEAFF
>TRBJ1-2|NA|TRBV5-1|NA
TGCGCCAGCAGCTTGAGGCAGGCTCCCTATGGCTACACCTTC
CASSLRQAPYGYTF
>TRBJ1-4|TRBD1|TRBV2|few
TGTGCCAGCAGTGGACAGGGGCAGACTAATGAAAAACTGTTTTTT
CASSGQGQTNEKLFF
>TRBJ2-2|NA|TRBV9|NA
TGTGCCAGCAGCGTAGGCGCCGCCAGGGAGCTGTTTTTT
CASSVGAARELFF
>TRBJ1-5|NA|TRBV29-1|once
TGCAGCGTACAGGGAACGGTGAGCAATCAGCCCCAGCATTTT
CSVQGTVSNQPQHF
>TRBJ1-1|TRBD1|TRBV5-1|NA
TGCGCCAGCAGCTTGGGGACAGGAGCCCTTATAGGTGAAGCTTTCTTT
CASSLGTGALIGEAFF
>TRBJ1-2|NA|TRBV29-1|once
TGCAGCATTGGGACGGGGGTAGGTGGCTACACCTTC
CSIGTGVGGYTF
>TRBJ2-5|NA|TRBV25-1|NA
TGTGCCAGCAGCCGGTCAGGCCAAGAGACCCAGTACTTC
CASSRSGQETQYF
>TRBJ2-1|NA|TRBV9|once
TGTGCCAGCAGCGAGGGGCCCGAGGGCCTCAATGAGCAGTTCTTC
CASSEGPEGLNEQFF
>TRBJ2-1|TRBD2|TRBV5-1|NA
TGCGCCAGCAGCTTTAGCGGGAGAGGAAATGAGCAGTTCTTC
CASSFSGRGNEQFF
>TRBJ2-1|NA|TRBV2|NA
TGTGCCAGCAGTGAGGTTTTCGGGGTTGGGCAGTTCTTC
CASSEVFGVGQFF
>TRBJ2-4|NA|TRBV2|NA
TGTGCCAGCAGTCTAAACAGGGTAGGGGACATTCAGTACTTC
CASSLNRVGDIQYF
>TRBJ1-6|NA|TRBV4-2|once
TGTGCCAGCAGCCAAGATTCCGTGCCCCTTAATTCACCCCTCCACTTT
CASSQDSVPLNSPLHF
>TRBJ2-7|NA|TRBV4-3|NA
TGCGCCAGCAGCCCCGACAGGATGTCCTACGAGCAGTACTTC
CASSPDRMSYEQYF
>TRBJ1-2|TRBD1|TRBV27|NA
TGTGCCAGCAGTATCGACAGGGGTGGCTATGGCTACACCTTC
CASSIDRGGYGYTF
>TRBJ2-5|TRBD1|TRBV29-1|once
TGCAGCGTGGAATGGGGCAGGGGGCGGAAGACCCAGTACTTC
CSVEWGRGRKTQYF
>TRBJ2-5|TRBD2|TRBV7-3|NA
TGTGCCAGCAGCCCGGGCGCGGGAGGGGAGACCCAGTACTTC
CASSPGAGGETQYF
>TRBJ2-1|TRBD2|TRBV10-1|NA
TGCGCCAGCAGTGAGATGGCTAGCGGTTACAATGAGCAGTTCTTC
CASSEMASGYNEQFF
>TRBJ2-1|NA|TRBV2|NA
TGTGCCAGCAGTTTGAATGAGCAGTTCTTC
CASSLNEQFF
>TRBJ1-4|NA|TRBV10-3|NA
TGTGCCACCAAAGGGGGGGCAACTAATGAAAAACTGTTTTTT
CATKGGATNEKLFF